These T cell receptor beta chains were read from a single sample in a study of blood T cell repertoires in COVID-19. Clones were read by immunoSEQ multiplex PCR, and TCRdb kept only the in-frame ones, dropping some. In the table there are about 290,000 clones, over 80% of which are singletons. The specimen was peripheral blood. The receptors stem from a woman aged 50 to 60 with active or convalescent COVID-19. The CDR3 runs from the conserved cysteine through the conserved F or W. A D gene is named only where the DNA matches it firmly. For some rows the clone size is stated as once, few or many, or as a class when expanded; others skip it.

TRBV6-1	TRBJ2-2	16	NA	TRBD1	CASSEAGTGGPGELFF	TGTGCCAGCAGTGAAGCGGGGACAGGGGGCCCCGGGGAGCTGTTTTTT
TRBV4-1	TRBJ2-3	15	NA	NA	CASSQGLANTDTQYF	TGCGCCAGCAGCCAAGGGCTCGCCAATACAGATACGCAGTATTTT
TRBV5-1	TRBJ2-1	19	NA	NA	CASSLAPLKFTGSHNEQFF	TGCGCCAGCAGCTTGGCCCCTCTAAAATTTACAGGCTCTCACAATGAGCAGTTCTTC
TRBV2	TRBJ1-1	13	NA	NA	CASSEVRSGEAFF	TGTGCCAGCAGTGAAGTCAGATCGGGTGAAGCTTTCTTT
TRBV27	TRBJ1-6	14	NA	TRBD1	CASSFGQGVSPLHF	TGTGCCAGCAGTTTTGGACAGGGGGTATCACCCCTCCACTTT
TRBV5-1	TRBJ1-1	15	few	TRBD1	CASSLVGGQGTEAFF	TGCGCCAGCAGCTTGGTAGGGGGACAGGGCACTGAAGCTTTCTTT
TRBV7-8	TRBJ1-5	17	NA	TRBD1	CASSARPGQGSNQPQHF	TGTGCCAGCAGCGCCCGACCGGGACAGGGGAGCAATCAGCCCCAGCATTTT
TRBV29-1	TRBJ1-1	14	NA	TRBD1	CSGLTGTMNTEAFF	TGCAGCGGTCTGACAGGGACCATGAACACTGAAGCTTTCTTT
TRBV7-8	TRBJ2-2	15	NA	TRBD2	CATITSGGNTGELFF	TGTGCCACGATAACTAGCGGGGGAAACACCGGGGAGCTGTTTTTT
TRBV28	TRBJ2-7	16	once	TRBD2	CASWGHLSGSGYEQYF	TGTGCCAGCTGGGGACACTTAAGCGGGAGTGGTTACGAGCAGTACTTC
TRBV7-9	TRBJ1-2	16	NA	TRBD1	CASSLDQEDRLYGYTF	TGTGCCAGCAGCTTAGATCAGGAGGACAGGCTCTATGGCTACACCTTC
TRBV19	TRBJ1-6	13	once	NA	CASTQNRASPLHF	TGTGCCAGTACCCAGAACAGGGCTTCACCCCTCCACTTT
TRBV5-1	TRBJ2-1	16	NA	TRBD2	CASSLYGGRDYNEQFF	TGCGCCAGCAGCTTGTACGGCGGGAGGGATTACAATGAGCAGTTCTTC
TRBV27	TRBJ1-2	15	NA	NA	CASSFLGVNNYGYTF	TGTGCCAGCAGTTTTTTAGGGGTAAATAACTATGGCTACACCTTC
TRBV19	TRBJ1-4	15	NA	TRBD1	CASSLQGATNEKLFF	TGTGCCAGTAGTCTACAGGGGGCAACTAATGAAAAACTGTTTTTT
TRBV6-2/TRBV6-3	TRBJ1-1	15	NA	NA	CASSYGRGAGTEAFF	TGTGCCAGCAGTTACGGGCGGGGGGCCGGCACTGAAGCTTTCTTT
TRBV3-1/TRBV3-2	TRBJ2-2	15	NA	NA	CASSDRFANTGELFF	TGTGCCAGCAGCGACAGGTTCGCGAACACCGGGGAGCTGTTTTTT
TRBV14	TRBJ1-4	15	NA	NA	CASSQDGRIAGKLFF	TGTGCCAGCAGCCAAGATGGGCGCATCGCGGGAAAACTGTTTTTT
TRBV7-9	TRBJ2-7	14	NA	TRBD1	CASSSDRVSREQYF	TGTGCCAGCAGCTCCGACAGGGTGAGTCGCGAGCAGTACTTC
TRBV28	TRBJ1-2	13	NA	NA	CASSPTGIYGYTF	TGTGCCAGCAGCCCTACAGGGATCTATGGCTACACCTTC
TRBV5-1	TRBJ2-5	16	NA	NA	CASSSIAGVPKETQYF	TGCGCCAGCAGCTCCATTGCAGGGGTCCCAAAAGAGACCCAGTACTTC
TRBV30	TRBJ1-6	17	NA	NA	CAWEPAEVAGFFSPLHF	TGTGCCTGGGAACCCGCGGAGGTCGCGGGCTTTTTTTCACCCCTCCACTTT
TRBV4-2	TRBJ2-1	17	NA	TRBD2	CASSQDGQRGPDNEQFF	TGTGCCAGCAGCCAAGATGGCCAGCGGGGGCCGGACAATGAGCAGTTCTTC
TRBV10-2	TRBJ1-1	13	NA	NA	CASSEPYSIEAFF	TGCGCCAGCAGTGAGCCCTACTCTATTGAAGCTTTCTTT
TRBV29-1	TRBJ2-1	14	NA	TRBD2	CSVEEVLAGPEQFF	TGCAGCGTTGAAGAGGTCCTAGCGGGACCGGAGCAGTTCTTC
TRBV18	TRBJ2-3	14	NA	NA	CASSPSESTDTQYF	TGTGCCAGCTCACCTAGCGAGAGCACAGATACGCAGTATTTT
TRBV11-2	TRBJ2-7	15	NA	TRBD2	CASSLGNSGTYEQYF	TGTGCCAGCAGCTTAGGTAATAGCGGGACCTACGAGCAGTACTTC
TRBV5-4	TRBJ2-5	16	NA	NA	CASSLVLGQGRETQYF	TGTGCCAGCAGCTTGGTTCTCGGGCAGGGAAGGGAGACCCAGTACTTC
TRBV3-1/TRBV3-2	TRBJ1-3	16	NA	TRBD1	CASSLRTGNTGNTIYF	TGTGCCAGCAGCCTTCGGACAGGCAATACTGGAAACACCATATATTTT
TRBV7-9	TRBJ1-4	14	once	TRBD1	CASSTGTGDEKLFF	TGTGCCAGCAGCACCGGGACAGGGGATGAAAAACTGTTTTTT
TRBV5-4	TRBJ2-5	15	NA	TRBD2	CASSLVAGGQETQYF	TGTGCCAGCAGCTTGGTGGCGGGAGGGCAAGAGACCCAGTACTTC
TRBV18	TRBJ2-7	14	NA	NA	CASSPTGISYEQYF	TGTGCCAGCTCACCAACAGGGATCTCCTACGAGCAGTACTTC
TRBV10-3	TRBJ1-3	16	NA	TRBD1	CAISESDRGERNTIYF	TGTGCCATCAGTGAGTCCGACAGGGGTGAGAGAAACACCATATATTTT
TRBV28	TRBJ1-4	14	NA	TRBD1	CASDQQGAAEKLFF	TGTGCCAGCGACCAACAGGGGGCGGCGGAAAAACTGTTTTTT
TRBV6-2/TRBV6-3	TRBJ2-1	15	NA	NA	CASSYTDLRYNEQFF	TGTGCCAGCAGTTACACGGACTTGCGGTACAATGAGCAGTTCTTC
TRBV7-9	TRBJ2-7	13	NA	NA	CASSLYGDSEQYF	TGTGCCAGCAGCTTATATGGAGACAGCGAGCAGTACTTC
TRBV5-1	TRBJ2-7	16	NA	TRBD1	CASSSKGQGSAYEQYF	TGCGCCAGCAGCTCTAAGGGACAGGGTTCAGCCTACGAGCAGTACTTC
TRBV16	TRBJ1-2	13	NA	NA	CASSQQGGDGYTF	TGTGCCAGCAGCCAACAGGGAGGTGATGGCTACACCTTC